The next 7 T cell receptor beta chains were all read from a single sample in a study of blood T cell repertoires in COVID-19. The data were produced by immunoSEQ multiplex PCR, yet TCRdb's version contains in-frame clones alone and is incomplete. Of 360,000 or so clones in the sample, nearly 90% were seen once. Source material: PBMCs or T cells enriched from blood (not recorded which). The receptors here all came from a woman between 25 and 40 years old who had recovered from COVID-19.

The DNA for the CDR3 is TGTGCCAGCAGAAGGACAGGGAATAATTCACCCCTCCACTTT. This encodes CASRRTGNNSPLHF. The chain couples TRBV6-5 to TRBJ1-6; 8 bases line up with TRBD1. CDR3 length: 14 amino acids. Germline V gene data show CDR1 as MNHEY and CDR2 as SVGAGI. With 6 bases clipped from V and 5 bases from J, the junction kept 3 bases outside the gene matches.

The chain is built from TRBV7-9 and TRBJ1-4; 8 bases are a match to TRBD1. The CDR3 runs to 16 residues. Germline trimming cut 5 bases from V and 6 bases from J; bases unmatched to any gene: 11. CDR1 is SEHNR and CDR2 is FQNEAQ in the germline V gene (reference sequence). The CDR3 nucleotides read TGTGCCAGCAGCCACCGTTCGACAGGGGCGGATGAAAAACTGTTTTTT. This sequence encodes CASSHRSTGADEKLFF.

The chain joins TRBV30 to TRBJ1-5; perhaps TRBD1 as D (5 bases). This CDR3 comprises 13 residues. The V gene lost 2 bases and the J gene lost 6 bases, with 11 bases spanning the gap. Germline lookup yields CDR1 GTSNPN and CDR2 SVGIG (reference sequence). The CDR3: CAWSQGRGQPQHF. The CDR3 bases are TGTGCCTGGAGTCAGGGTAGGGGTCAGCCCCAGCATTTT.

In its sample, this clone was seen once. This CDR3 is CSTSGGDLHEQYF. CDR3 coding DNA: TGCAGCACTAGCGGAGGGGATTTGCACGAGCAGTACTTC. V gene TRBV29-1 combines with J gene TRBJ2-7, with 8 bases identical to TRBD2. The CDR3 contains 13 residues. J lost 5 bases, V lost 8 bases, and 11 bases had no gene match. The V gene's germline CDR1 is SQVTM and CDR2 ANQGSEA.

The rearrangement uses TRBV14 and TRBJ2-2, with TRBD2 matching 12 bases. V trimming: 4 bases; J trimming: 7 bases; junction bases outside the gene matches: 4. CDR1 and CDR2 from the germline V gene are SGHDN and FVKESK. The CDR3 has 15 residues. This CDR3 is CASSPLAGGFGELFF. The CDR3 coding sequence is TGTGCCAGCAGCCCTCTAGCGGGAGGGTTCGGGGAGCTGTTTTTT.

The chain recombines TRBV12-3 or TRBV12-4 with TRBJ1-5, with D possibly being TRBD1 (5 bases). The V gene lost 11 bases and the J gene lost 2 bases, with 10 bases spanning the gap. CDR3 size: 12 residues. CDR3 in DNA: TGTGCCGGTGGGGGGGGCAATCAGCCCCAGCATTTT. Its translation is CAGGGGNQPQHF.

Only one count was recorded for this clone. The chain has TRBV19 and TRBJ1-3, with 9 bases lining up with TRBD1. The CDR3 extends over 13 amino acids. From germline, CDR1 is LNHDA and CDR2 SQIVND (reference sequence). Germline trimming cut 7 bases from V and 8 bases from J; bases unmatched to any gene: 6. The CDR3: CASKEQGAYTIYF. CDR3 coding DNA: TGTGCCAGTAAAGAACAGGGGGCCTACACCATATATTTT.